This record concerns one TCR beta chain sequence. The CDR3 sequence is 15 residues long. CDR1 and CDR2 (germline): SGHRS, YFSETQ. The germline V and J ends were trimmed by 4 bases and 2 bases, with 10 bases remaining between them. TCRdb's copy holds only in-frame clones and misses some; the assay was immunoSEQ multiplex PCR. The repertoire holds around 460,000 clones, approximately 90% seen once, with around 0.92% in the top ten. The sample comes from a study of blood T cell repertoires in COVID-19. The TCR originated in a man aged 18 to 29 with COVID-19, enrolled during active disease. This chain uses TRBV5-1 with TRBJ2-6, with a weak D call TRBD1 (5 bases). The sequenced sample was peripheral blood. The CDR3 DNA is TGCGCCAGCAGCGGCGGACATCCTGGGGCCAACGTCCTGACTTTC. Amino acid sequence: CASSGGHPGANVLTF. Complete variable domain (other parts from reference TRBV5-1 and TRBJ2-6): KAGVTQTPRYLIKTRGQQVTLSCSPISGHRSVSWYQQTPGQGLQFLFEYFSETQRNKGNFPGRFSGRQFSNSRSEMNVSTLELGDSALYLCASSGGHPGANVLTFGAGSRLTVL.